This T cell receptor (beta chain) was found in a study of Graves' ophthalmopathy and Graves' hyperthyroidism. Transcripts of RNA were the source for amplifying TCR beta CDR3 regions. RT-PCR with HTBI primers came first, then second-round multiplex PCR. MiXCR, run by TCRdb on the multiplex PCR reads, gives a single entry per CDR3 protein. The table records more than 300,000 distinct CDR3 sequences, about 16% of them present only once. This clonotype appeared many times. Sequenced sample: peripheral blood. The TCR originated in a woman under 30 with stable Graves' hyperthyroidism.

CDR3 sequence (DNA): TGTGCCAGCAGCTTCGGGGGAGTCTATGGCTACACCTTC. It codes for CASSFGGVYGYTF. J is TRBJ1-2 and V is TRBV7-2; possible D gene TRBD1, 5 bases. Germline values: CDR1 SGHTA, CDR2 FQGNSA. V shed 3 bases and J shed 4 bases, with 9 bases lying between them. The CDR3 sequence is 13 residues long.